The 21 T cell receptor beta chains below all came from one sample that was sequenced in a study of persistence of HIV-infected CD4 T cells (TCRdb year 2020). Their antigen targets remain unknown. The sample's treatment or condition label is to be understood as: suppressive antiretroviral therapy. A pool of overlapping HIV-1 Gag 15-mer peptides, at 0.8 to 1 ug per peptide per mL, was used to stimulate the cells. Memory CD4+ T cells that did not respond, being CD40L-negative, CD69-negative and CD45RO-high, were sorted as memory populations depleted of antigen-responding cells. The immunoSEQ hsTCRB assay version 4, run in survey mode, was used to sequence TCRbeta repertoires from genomic DNA. TCRdb mirrors the immuneACCESS table, restricted to in-frame sequences. Some clones are absent from its copies; in checked studies, under half trace to an unresolved V gene, and the reason for the others is unknown. The sample includes over 30,000 clones, with approximately 78% observed a single time. The ten largest clones capture approximately 1% of the sample.

The source material was cultured CD4+ T cells from PBMCs, sampled from a patient who received antiretroviral therapy. The cell subset or site label of this sample denotes: CD40L-CD69- CD45RO-high memory CD4 T cells not responding to Gag peptides. These receptors all come from an adult with HIV. The donor label of this sample is uncertain.

The chain joins TRBV5-1 to TRBJ1-1, with D tentatively TRBD1 (6 bases). Germline CDR1 is SGHRS and CDR2 is YFSETQ. Deletions cut 1 base from V and 2 bases from J, with 12 bases between. This CDR3 has 15 amino acids. The CDR3 spells CASSLFGQSNTEAFF. CDR3 in DNA: TGCGCCAGCAGCTTGTTCGGACAGTCCAACACTGAAGCTTTCTTT.

This clone was seen only once. The V call is TRBV14, the J call TRBJ1-1, with D perhaps matching TRBD1 (6 bases). CDR3 length: 15 amino acids. Trimming pared 3 bases from V and 4 bases from J, leaving 15 bases between. The germline CDR1 and CDR2 sequences are SGHDN and FVKESK. The CDR3 spells CASSQGGPWRTEAFF. The CDR3 nucleotides read TGTGCCAGCAGCCAGGGGGGGCCTTGGCGCACTGAAGCTTTCTTT. The full variable domain, rest sourced from reference TRBV14 and TRBJ1-1, is EAGVTQFPSHSVIEKGQTVTLRCDPISGHDNLYWYRRVMGKEIKFLLHFVKESKQDESGMPNNRFLAERTGGTYSTLKVQPAELEDSGVYFCASSQGGPWRTEAFFGQGTRLTVV.

The gene calls are TRBV15 and TRBJ2-3; possibly TRBD2 for D (6 bases). Germline loops: CDR1 LNHNV, CDR2 YYDKDF (reference sequence). Trimming left V 1 base short and J 2 bases short, with 10 bases between. CDR3 length: 15 amino acids. The CDR3 DNA sequence: TGTGCCACCAGCAGAGGGGCGGGACCCACAGATACGCAGTATTTT. Its protein product is CATSRGAGPTDTQYF.

The chain uses TRBV5-1 and TRBJ2-1, with no clear D. Germline assignment: CDR1 SGHRS and CDR2 YFSETQ. Trimming shortened V by 6 bases and J by 8 bases, and 18 bases separated the two germline ends. The CDR3 loop spans 14 amino acids. The CDR3 region has the DNA TGCGCCAGCACCCGATCTAGTCTTAGGGATGAGCAGTTCTTC. Its translation is CASTRSSLRDEQFF.

The CDR3 DNA is TGTGCCATCAGTAGACAGAGTGCGGGCAGCAATCAGCCCCAGCATTTT. Its translation: CAISRQSAGSNQPQHF. The rearrangement links TRBV10-3 to TRBJ1-5, with D tentatively TRBD1 (5 bases). With 5 bases removed from V and 1 base from J, the gap between germline ends came to 15 bases. The germline gives CDR1 ENHRY, CDR2 SYGVKD. This CDR3 has 16 amino acids.

J is TRBJ2-3 and V is TRBV7-9; 10 bases are shared with TRBD1. Germline trimming cut 7 bases from V and 13 bases from J; bases unmatched to any gene: 17. CDR1 and CDR2 from the germline V gene are SEHNR and FQNEAQ (reference sequence). This CDR3 contains 15 residues. The CDR3 loop reads CASTFVRDRGPSKYF. As DNA, the CDR3 is TGTGCCAGCACCTTTGTCCGGGACAGGGGACCCTCGAAGTATTTT.

The chain has TRBV5-3 and TRBJ2-1; perhaps TRBD2 as D (8 bases). TRBV5-3 is an open reading frame whose function is uncertain. The CDR3 has 15 amino acids. V lost 5 bases to trimming and J lost 7 bases, with 19 bases between them. The CDR3 reads CARRPGRGPRNEQFF. CDR3 in DNA: TGTGCCAGAAGGCCCGGGAGGGGGCCAAGGAATGAGCAGTTCTTC.

This clone was seen a handful of times. The gene calls are TRBV19 and TRBJ1-1, with 8 positions matching TRBD1. The CDR3 extends over 11 amino acids. Germline CDR1 LNHDA, CDR2 SQIVND (reference sequence). With 9 bases clipped from V and 9 bases from J, the junction kept 6 bases outside the gene matches. The CDR3 region has the DNA TGTGCCAGCAAACAGGGGGGGCAAGCTTTCTTT. Translating gives CASKQGGQAFF.

This chain links TRBV6-1 with TRBJ1-5; D unclear. CDR3 size: 12 residues. Trimming removed 0 bases at V and 4 bases at J, with 1 base between. The germline V gene has CDR1 MNHNS and CDR2 SASEGT. The CDR3 DNA reads as TGTGCCAGCAGTGAAGCAAATCAGCCCCAGCATTTT. Its translation: CASSEANQPQHF.

V is TRBV5-8 and J is TRBJ2-3; 11 nucleotides match TRBD2. This CDR3 has 17 amino acids. CDR1 and CDR2 (germline): SGHTS, YDEGEE. J gave up 5 bases and V 2 bases, and 10 bases lay outside the gene matches. As DNA, the CDR3 is TGTGCCAGCAGCTTCTACACCGGGACTAGCGGCATAGATACGCAGTATTTT. Its protein product is CASSFYTGTSGIDTQYF.

The V call is TRBV6-5, the J call TRBJ1-3; possible D gene TRBD1, 6 bases. This CDR3 has 14 amino acids. V lost 5 bases and J 2 bases, leaving 10 bases between the germline ends. Per germline, CDR1 MNHEY and CDR2 SVGAGI. The CDR3: CASSPGVAGNTIYF. CDR3 coding DNA: TGTGCCAGCAGTCCAGGGGTTGCTGGAAACACCATATATTTT.

The chain combines TRBV7-8 with TRBJ2-7, with a tentative D call TRBD1 (5 bases). This CDR3 region has 12 residues. The V end was cut by 0 bases, the J end by 7 bases, with 7 bases between. CDR1 and CDR2 (germline): SGHVS, FQNEAQ. The CDR3 is CASSLAQGEQYV. CDR3 coding DNA: TGTGCCAGCAGCTTAGCGCAGGGTGAGCAGTACGTC.

The J gene is TRBJ1-6, the V gene TRBV5-4; 8 bases agree with TRBD1. Trimming cost V 1 base and J 7 bases; bases outside gene matches: 1. Germline CDR1 SGHNT, CDR2 YYREEE (reference sequence). The CDR3 sequence is 14 residues long. This chain's CDR3 is CASSLNRGNSPLHF. The CDR3 DNA follows: TGTGCCAGCAGCTTGAACAGGGGGAATTCACCCCTCCACTTT.

This chain uses TRBV29-1 with TRBJ2-7, with D unclear. Trimming left V 7 bases short and J 0 bases short, with 13 bases between. There are 13 residues in the CDR3. Looked up from germline, CDR1 is SQVTM and CDR2 is ANQGSEA. CDR3 nucleotide sequence: TGCAGCGCCTCCGGGCATGCCTCCTACGAGCAGTACTTC. Amino acids: CSASGHASYEQYF.

The chain combines TRBV3-1 (or the pseudogene TRBV3-2) with TRBJ1-1; no definite D call. V was shortened by 4 bases and J by 4 bases, with 10 bases between the two germline ends. CDR3 length equals 13 residues. Germline V lookup: CDR1 LGHDT, CDR2 YNNKEL (reference sequence). Written as DNA, the CDR3 is TGTGCCAGCAGCCCCCGAGGCCGCACTGAAGCTTTCTTT. As protein: CASSPRGRTEAFF.

This chain links TRBV3-1 (or the pseudogene TRBV3-2) with TRBJ1-2; the D gene is possibly TRBD1 (5 bases). Germline CDR1 LGHDT, CDR2 YNNKEL (reference sequence). This CDR3 has 15 amino acids. Trimming took 0 bases from V and 5 from J, leaving 13 bases between them. In DNA form, the CDR3 reads TGTGCCAGCAGCCAAGATTTGGCAGGGCGGTATGGCTACACCTTC. Its translation: CASSQDLAGRYGYTF.

This chain connects TRBV28 to TRBJ1-1; D might be TRBD1 (5 bases). Germline lookup yields CDR1 MDHEN and CDR2 SYDVKM. The CDR3 extends over 13 amino acids. Trimming removed 10 bases at V and 4 bases at J, with 16 bases between. The CDR3 protein is CATQRGGPTEAFF. CDR3 sequence (DNA): TGTGCCACCCAACGTGGGGGTCCCACTGAAGCTTTCTTT. The full variable domain, its missing parts supplied by reference TRBV28 and TRBJ1-1, is DVKVTQSSRYLVKRTGEKVFLECVQDMDHENMFWYRQDPGLGLRLIYFSYDVKMKEKGDIPEGYSVSREKKERFSLILESASTNQTSMYLCATQRGGPTEAFFGQGTRLTVV.

The chain joins TRBV4-2 to TRBJ2-2; 8 bases are a match to TRBD1. V trimming: 5 bases; J trimming: 7 bases; junction bases outside the gene matches: 6. There are 14 residues in the CDR3. Per the germline V gene, CDR1 is LGHNA and CDR2 is YNFKEQ. CDR3 amino acids: CASSADRERGELFF. CDR3 DNA sequence: TGTGCCAGCAGCGCGGACAGGGAGCGCGGGGAGCTGTTTTTT.

The CDR3 loop reads CASTPRADGELFF. The CDR3 DNA is TGTGCCAGCACCCCCAGGGCAGACGGGGAGCTGTTTTTT. This rearrangement joins TRBV2 to TRBJ2-2, with D possibly being TRBD1 (5 bases). This CDR3 is built from 13 residues. Germline V lookup: CDR1 SNHLY, CDR2 FYNNEI. V was shortened by 7 bases and J by 7 bases, with 13 bases between the two germline ends.

This CDR3 is CASSLSGGPPQTDTQYF. The CDR3 DNA sequence: TGTGCCAGCAGCTTAAGTGGGGGCCCCCCCCAGACAGATACGCAGTATTTT. The V and J genes are TRBV7-3 and TRBJ2-3; weak D call: TRBD1 (6 bases). V was cut by 1 base and J by 3 bases, with 17 bases left in between. Germline V gives CDR1 SGHTA, CDR2 FQGTGA. The CDR3 totals 17 residues. Based on the CDR3 plus reference TRBV7-3 and TRBJ2-3, the full variable domain is GAGVSQTPSNKVTEKGKYVELRCDPISGHTALYWYRQSLGQGPEFLIYFQGTGAADDSGLPNDRFFAVRPEGSVSTLKIQRTERGDSAVYLCASSLSGGPPQTDTQYFGPGTRLTVL.

The chain couples TRBV6-5 to TRBJ2-5, with TRBD2 as a possible D gene (5 bases). The V end lost 7 bases, the J end lost 5 bases, and 20 bases lay between the germline ends. Germline V gives CDR1 MNHEY, CDR2 SVGAGI. CDR3 size: 15 residues. The DNA of the CDR3 is TGTGCCAGCATTCCACACCCGGGCGGGTCCGAGACCCAGTACTTC. It yields the protein CASIPHPGGSETQYF.